Listed below are T cell receptor beta chains from one sample, sequenced in a study of blood T cells in healthy people across ages. TCRdb fed the 5' RACE reads into MiXCR, producing one record per CDR3 protein. Of roughly 1,700,000 distinct CDR3 sequences listed, roughly 30% are singletons. The sample was blood. All receptors derive from a woman aged 30 to 39 in good health. CDR3s include the opening cysteine and the closing phenylalanine or tryptophan. Fields, in order: clone size, D gene, J gene, V gene, CDR3 DNA, CDR3 protein. A D gene is named only where the DNA matches it firmly. Only some rows state a clone size, as once, few, many or a class for expanded clones.

abundance: NA
d_gene: NA
j_gene: TRBJ1-5
v_gene: TRBV28
CDR3nt: TGTGCCAGCAGTTCCAGGGTCCGGGCCCAGCATTTT
CDR3aa: CASSSRVRAQHF

abundance: many
d_gene: NA
j_gene: TRBJ2-7
v_gene: TRBV6-5
CDR3nt: TGTGCCAGCAAGGTCAGGAGAGACTCCTACGAGCAGTACTTC
CDR3aa: CASKVRRDSYEQYF

abundance: few
d_gene: TRBD1
j_gene: TRBJ2-3
v_gene: TRBV12-3/TRBV12-4
CDR3nt: TGTGCCAGCAGTACCTGGGACAGGGAACGCACAGATACGCAGTATTTT
CDR3aa: CASSTWDRERTDTQYF

abundance: NA
d_gene: NA
j_gene: TRBJ2-7
v_gene: TRBV20-1
CDR3nt: TGCAGTGCCAACAGGGACGCTGGCGAGCAGTACTTC
CDR3aa: CSANRDAGEQYF

abundance: NA
d_gene: NA
j_gene: TRBJ1-3
v_gene: TRBV7-2
CDR3nt: TGTGCCAGCAGCCCTCAACAGGGACCCGGAAACACCATATATTTT
CDR3aa: CASSPQQGPGNTIYF

abundance: few
d_gene: NA
j_gene: TRBJ2-7
v_gene: TRBV5-4
CDR3nt: TGTGCCAGCACTAACGGGGGCTCCTACGAGCAGTACTTC
CDR3aa: CASTNGGSYEQYF

abundance: few
d_gene: NA
j_gene: TRBJ2-3
v_gene: TRBV4-1
CDR3nt: TGCGCCAGCAGCCAAGGCTTAAACTTAGATACGCAGTATTTT
CDR3aa: CASSQGLNLDTQYF

abundance: NA
d_gene: NA
j_gene: TRBJ1-6
v_gene: TRBV3-1
CDR3nt: TGTGCCAGCAGCCAAGGACCGATCCCACCCCTCCACTTT
CDR3aa: CASSQGPIPPLHF

abundance: few
d_gene: NA
j_gene: TRBJ1-4
v_gene: TRBV29-1
CDR3nt: TGCAGCGTTGGGGACGGGAATGAAAAACTGTTTTTT
CDR3aa: CSVGDGNEKLFF

abundance: NA
d_gene: NA
j_gene: TRBJ2-3
v_gene: TRBV20-1
CDR3nt: TGCAGTGCTAGAGACTGGGGGGTCGGAGATACGCAGTATTTT
CDR3aa: CSARDWGVGDTQYF

abundance: NA
d_gene: TRBD2
j_gene: TRBJ2-7
v_gene: TRBV10-3
CDR3nt: TGTGCAACAACGGGGGGGAGTGAGTACGAGCAGTACTTC
CDR3aa: CATTGGSEYEQYF

abundance: many
d_gene: NA
j_gene: TRBJ1-5
v_gene: TRBV20-1
CDR3nt: TGCAGTGCTAGATCGGGGGCCTATAGCAATCAGCCCCAGCATTTT
CDR3aa: CSARSGAYSNQPQHF

abundance: many
d_gene: TRBD1
j_gene: TRBJ1-2
v_gene: TRBV13
CDR3nt: TGTGCCAGCAGCTCGGACAGGGGGAGCTATGGCTACACCTTC
CDR3aa: CASSSDRGSYGYTF

abundance: many
d_gene: NA
j_gene: TRBJ2-1
v_gene: TRBV12-3/TRBV12-4
CDR3nt: TGTGCCAGCAGTTCAGGGGCATCCTACAATGAGCAGTTCTTC
CDR3aa: CASSSGASYNEQFF

abundance: many
d_gene: NA
j_gene: TRBJ2-1
v_gene: TRBV12-3/TRBV12-4
CDR3nt: TGTGCCAGCAGGGCCGACAGGAAGTATGAGCAGTTCTTC
CDR3aa: CASRADRKYEQFF

abundance: once
d_gene: TRBD2
j_gene: TRBJ2-1
v_gene: TRBV20-1
CDR3nt: TGCAGTGGCCCCGGACTAGCTGGATCCTACAATGAGCAGTTCTTC
CDR3aa: CSGPGLAGSYNEQFF

abundance: few
d_gene: TRBD2
j_gene: TRBJ2-1
v_gene: TRBV18
CDR3nt: TGTGCCAGCTCACCACAGGCTAGCGGAGACAATGAGCAGTTCTTC
CDR3aa: CASSPQASGDNEQFF

abundance: NA
d_gene: NA
j_gene: TRBJ2-1
v_gene: TRBV29-1
CDR3nt: TGCAGCGTTGACTTTCAGGGCGGCAATGAGCAGTTCTTC
CDR3aa: CSVDFQGGNEQFF

abundance: many
d_gene: NA
j_gene: TRBJ2-1
v_gene: TRBV5-1
CDR3nt: TGCGCCAGCAGCTACTATCCCGAGAAGGATGAGCAGTTCTTC
CDR3aa: CASSYYPEKDEQFF

abundance: NA
d_gene: NA
j_gene: TRBJ2-1
v_gene: TRBV7-2
CDR3nt: TGTGCCAGCAGCTTAGATGGGGGAGTGGTTAATGAGCAGTTCTTC
CDR3aa: CASSLDGGVVNEQFF

abundance: NA
d_gene: NA
j_gene: TRBJ2-1
v_gene: TRBV10-2
CDR3nt: TGCGCCAGCGGGCCGGGGTCACCCCCTCAGGGTGAGCAGTTCTTC
CDR3aa: CASGPGSPPQGEQFF

abundance: few
d_gene: TRBD1
j_gene: TRBJ2-6
v_gene: TRBV7-9
CDR3nt: TGTGCCAGCAGCGGGCAGGGGGCGTCTGGGGCCAACGTCCTGACTTTC
CDR3aa: CASSGQGASGANVLTF

abundance: few
d_gene: NA
j_gene: TRBJ1-5
v_gene: TRBV5-5
CDR3nt: TGTGCCAGCAGCTACAGGGACGACGCCGCGAATCAGCCCCAGCATTTT
CDR3aa: CASSYRDDAANQPQHF

abundance: few
d_gene: NA
j_gene: TRBJ1-4
v_gene: TRBV12-3/TRBV12-4
CDR3nt: TGTGCCAGCAGGCAGGGGTTTAATGAAAAACTGTTTTTT
CDR3aa: CASRQGFNEKLFF

abundance: NA
d_gene: TRBD2
j_gene: TRBJ2-3
v_gene: TRBV15
CDR3nt: TGTGCCACCAGCCGGGGGGGAAATAGCGGGAGCACAGATACGCAGTATTTT
CDR3aa: CATSRGGNSGSTDTQYF

abundance: NA
d_gene: NA
j_gene: TRBJ2-7
v_gene: TRBV25-1
CDR3nt: TGTGCCAGCAGTGAATCTGGCGGCGGGGCCTACGAGCAGTACTTC
CDR3aa: CASSESGGGAYEQYF

abundance: NA
d_gene: TRBD2
j_gene: TRBJ2-1
v_gene: TRBV20-1
CDR3nt: TGCAGTGCTAGCAGGGAGGGACTGTTCTTC
CDR3aa: CSASREGLFF

abundance: few
d_gene: NA
j_gene: TRBJ2-1
v_gene: TRBV28
CDR3nt: TGTGCCAGCAGCTTAGCCCAGGGATGGGGCTCCTACAATGAGCAGTTCTTC
CDR3aa: CASSLAQGWGSYNEQFF

abundance: NA
d_gene: NA
j_gene: TRBJ2-2
v_gene: TRBV3-1
CDR3nt: TGTGCCAGCAAGAGGACCGGACGACCCGGGGAGCTGTTTTTT
CDR3aa: CASKRTGRPGELFF

abundance: many
d_gene: NA
j_gene: TRBJ1-5
v_gene: TRBV12-3/TRBV12-4
CDR3nt: TGTGCCAGCAGTTCGGCAGCCTATCAGCCCCAGCATTTT
CDR3aa: CASSSAAYQPQHF

abundance: many
d_gene: TRBD1
j_gene: TRBJ1-2
v_gene: TRBV27
CDR3nt: TGTGCCAGCAGTGTACGACAGGGAACTAACTATGGCTACACCTTC
CDR3aa: CASSVRQGTNYGYTF

abundance: NA
d_gene: TRBD1
j_gene: TRBJ2-7
v_gene: TRBV20-1
CDR3nt: TGCAGTGCTAGAGGACAGGGGGGTGGGCGGCAGTACTTC
CDR3aa: CSARGQGGGRQYF

abundance: few
d_gene: NA
j_gene: TRBJ2-4
v_gene: TRBV7-9
CDR3nt: TGTGCCAGCCCCTGGGCGGGGATGTACTTC
CDR3aa: CASPWAGMYF

abundance: NA
d_gene: NA
j_gene: TRBJ1-2
v_gene: TRBV11-2
CDR3nt: TGTGCCAGCAGCCCCACCCACAGGGATGGCTACACCTTC
CDR3aa: CASSPTHRDGYTF

abundance: NA
d_gene: TRBD1
j_gene: TRBJ1-2
v_gene: TRBV6-1
CDR3nt: TGTGCCAGCAGTGAAGAAAAAGGGGGCGCGATCGGGCTATATGGCTACACCTTC
CDR3aa: CASSEEKGGAIGLYGYTF

abundance: NA
d_gene: NA
j_gene: TRBJ2-2
v_gene: TRBV5-6
CDR3nt: TGTGCCAGCAGCTTTGGATACCCCGGGGAGCTGTTTTTT
CDR3aa: CASSFGYPGELFF

abundance: few
d_gene: NA
j_gene: TRBJ1-5
v_gene: TRBV11-3
CDR3nt: TGTGCCAGCAGCGCCAAGGGCGGCAATCAGCCCCAGCATTTT
CDR3aa: CASSAKGGNQPQHF

abundance: many
d_gene: NA
j_gene: TRBJ2-7
v_gene: TRBV6-5
CDR3nt: TGTGCCAGCAGTTATTCAGGTAACCCCTACGAGCAGTACTTC
CDR3aa: CASSYSGNPYEQYF

abundance: NA
d_gene: TRBD1
j_gene: TRBJ2-1
v_gene: TRBV10-3
CDR3nt: TGTGCCATCAGTGAGACCCCGACAGGGGACAATGAGCAGTTCTTC
CDR3aa: CAISETPTGDNEQFF

abundance: few
d_gene: TRBD1
j_gene: TRBJ1-4
v_gene: TRBV3-1
CDR3nt: TGTGCCAGCGCTCTGACAGGGGGACGCGGACTGGGTAATGAAAAACTGTTTTTT
CDR3aa: CASALTGGRGLGNEKLFF

abundance: NA
d_gene: NA
j_gene: TRBJ2-1
v_gene: TRBV10-3
CDR3nt: TGTGCCATCAGGTCCTCCCAGGGGTCTTACAATGAGCAGTTCTTC
CDR3aa: CAIRSSQGSYNEQFF

abundance: once
d_gene: NA
j_gene: TRBJ1-4
v_gene: TRBV2
CDR3nt: TGTGCCAGCGCCCCGGGTCCCGCGAGGGATAAAAAACTGTTTTTT
CDR3aa: CASAPGPARDKKLFF

abundance: NA
d_gene: NA
j_gene: TRBJ1-2
v_gene: TRBV6-2/TRBV6-3
CDR3nt: TGTGCCAGCAGTTACCCCGGCAGAGCTAACTATGGCTACACCTTC
CDR3aa: CASSYPGRANYGYTF

abundance: few
d_gene: TRBD2
j_gene: TRBJ2-5
v_gene: TRBV12-3/TRBV12-4
CDR3nt: TGTGCCAGCAGGTCTAAAGCGGGGAGGGAAGAGACCCAGTACTTC
CDR3aa: CASRSKAGREETQYF

abundance: NA
d_gene: NA
j_gene: TRBJ1-6
v_gene: TRBV7-2
CDR3nt: TGTGCCAGCAGCTTATCCGCGGGGAATAATTCACCCCTCCACTTT
CDR3aa: CASSLSAGNNSPLHF